This passage covers 21 T cell receptor beta chains from one sample sequenced in a study of blood T cell repertoires in COVID-19. TCRdb's table, derived via immunoSEQ multiplex PCR, lists solely in-frame clones and lacks some. The repertoire has some 55,000 clones, more than 90% of them found once; the top ten carry more than 3%. Sequences were obtained from peripheral blood. These receptors were taken from a human donor in a cohort sampled during active COVID-19.

V is TRBV14 and J is TRBJ2-3, with a weak D call TRBD2 (5 bases). Per germline, CDR1 SGHDN and CDR2 FVKESK. The CDR3 consists of 15 residues. Trimming took 4 bases from V and 7 from J, leaving 18 bases between them. Here the CDR3 DNA reads TGTGCCAGCAGCCCGACGTGGACCGGAGGAAATACGCAGTATTTT. It translates to CASSPTWTGGNTQYF. Complete variable domain (other parts from reference TRBV14 and TRBJ2-3): EAGVTQFPSHSVIEKGQTVTLRCDPISGHDNLYWYRRVMGKEIKFLLHFVKESKQDESGMPNNRFLAERTGGTYSTLKVQPAELEDSGVYFCASSPTWTGGNTQYFGPGTRLTVL.

This sequence joins TRBV7-2 and TRBJ1-2; a weak D match, TRBD1 (6 bases). Germline V gene sequence: CDR1 SGHTA, CDR2 FQGNSA. V was shortened by 11 bases and J by 2 bases, with 12 bases between the two germline ends. The CDR3 covers 12 residues. CDR3 in DNA: TGTGCCTCAGGCCAGGGGAACTATGGCTACACCTTC. This codes for CASGQGNYGYTF.

The chain combines TRBV7-9 with TRBJ2-5; the match to TRBD2 covers 8 bases. Germline-derived CDR1 and CDR2 are SEHNR and FQNEAQ (reference sequence). This CDR3 region has 16 residues. Trimming took 5 bases from V and 3 from J; bases not matched to a gene: 11. In DNA, the CDR3 is TGTGCCAGCAGCCATGCCGCCGGGAGGGGGAAAGAGACCCAGTACTTC. Residues: CASSHAAGRGKETQYF.

The chain joins TRBV19 to TRBJ1-1; 10 bases align to TRBD1. This CDR3 has 17 residues. V shed 5 bases, J shed 2 bases, and the junction held 11 bases outside the gene matches. Germline-derived CDR1 and CDR2 are LNHDA and SQIVND (reference sequence). The CDR3 DNA is TGTGCCAGTAGTTTTGACAGGGGGCATGGGGGAAACACTGAAGCTTTCTTT. Amino acids: CASSFDRGHGGNTEAFF.

The gene calls are TRBV4-3 and TRBJ1-2; 8 bases agree with TRBD1. In germline, CDR1 is LGHNA, CDR2 YSLEER. CDR3 length equals 14 residues. Germline trimming cut 4 bases from V and 6 bases from J; bases unmatched to any gene: 7. In nucleotides, the CDR3 is TGCGCCAGCAGCCGCACGACAGGGGAGGATGGCTACACCTTC. Protein product: CASSRTTGEDGYTF.

The genes are TRBV28 and TRBJ1-5; D might be TRBD1 (6 bases). With 7 bases removed from V and 7 bases from J, the gap between germline ends came to 14 bases. From germline, CDR1 is MDHEN and CDR2 SYDVKM. There are 13 residues in the CDR3. The CDR3 bases are TGTGCCAGCAAGAGGACAGACAGCCAGCCCCAGCATTTT. Its translation: CASKRTDSQPQHF.

The CDR3: CASSPGGDRGGYTF. CDR3 nucleotides: TGTGCCAGCAGCCCCGGGGGGGACAGAGGGGGCTACACCTTC. The V gene is TRBV7-9, the J gene TRBJ1-2, with TRBD1 matching 7 bases. Unmatched junction bases numbered 11, after V lost 5 bases and J lost 8 bases. Germline V CDR1 and CDR2: SEHNR, FQNEAQ (reference sequence). CDR3 length: 14 amino acids.

This clone was seen only once. The DNA for the CDR3 is TGTGCCAGCTCACCACCCGAGGGGGAGTCGCATACGCAGTATTTT. Amino acids: CASSPPEGESHTQYF. The chain combines TRBV18 with TRBJ2-3; tentatively, D is TRBD1 (6 bases). The CDR3 has 15 amino acids. V gave up 0 bases and J gave up 7 bases, with 14 bases separating them. CDR1 and CDR2 (germline): KGHSH, LQKENI.

The chain couples TRBV5-1 to TRBJ2-7, with no clear D. The CDR3 sequence is 17 residues long. CDR1 is SGHRS and CDR2 is YFSETQ in the germline V gene. The germline V and J ends were trimmed by 2 bases and 0 bases, with 18 bases remaining between them. The CDR3: CASSFQNLGGPSYEQYF. As DNA, the CDR3 is TGCGCCAGCAGCTTTCAAAATCTCGGCGGTCCCTCCTACGAGCAGTACTTC.

The gene calls are TRBV7-3 and TRBJ1-1; 9 positions agree with TRBD1. This CDR3 contains 15 residues. Germline assignment: CDR1 SGHTA and CDR2 FQGTGA. With 5 bases clipped from V and 5 bases from J, the junction kept 9 bases outside the gene matches. For the CDR3, the DNA is TGTGCCAGCAGCCAAGAGGGACAGGGTGGGACTGAAGCTTTCTTT. Its protein is CASSQEGQGGTEAFF. The complete variable domain, with remaining parts taken from reference TRBV7-3 and TRBJ1-1, reads GAGVSQTPSNKVTEKGKYVELRCDPISGHTALYWYRQSLGQGPEFLIYFQGTGAADDSGLPNDRFFAVRPEGSVSTLKIQRTERGDSAVYLCASSQEGQGGTEAFFGQGTRLTVV.

In nucleotides, the CDR3 is TGTGCCAGCAGCTTGGCCGGCGGGAGGGTAAATGAGCAGTTCTTC. Protein: CASSLAGGRVNEQFF. The rearrangement links TRBV5-8 to TRBJ2-1, with 9 bases fitting TRBD2. J lost 7 bases, V lost 0 bases, and 5 bases had no gene match. The CDR3 has 15 residues. Per germline, CDR1 SGHTS and CDR2 YDEGEE.

The chain combines TRBV5-1 with TRBJ2-7; no clear D gene. The CDR3 sequence is 15 residues long. V was shortened by 0 bases and J by 0 bases, with 10 bases between the two germline ends. CDR1 is SGHRS, CDR2 YFSETQ, per germline. The CDR3 sequence: CASSLEATASYEQYF. The CDR3 DNA sequence: TGCGCCAGCAGCTTGGAAGCGACTGCCTCCTACGAGCAGTACTTC.

J is TRBJ2-1 and V is TRBV27; possible D gene TRBD2, 6 bases. CDR3 size: 17 residues. The V and J ends lost 6 bases and 0 bases respectively, with 18 bases between them. Germline assignment: CDR1 MNHEY and CDR2 SMNVEV (reference sequence). This CDR3 is CASRPGTYPSSYNEQFF. The CDR3 DNA sequence: TGTGCCAGCAGGCCCGGGACTTATCCGAGCTCCTACAATGAGCAGTTCTTC.

The chain carries TRBV29-1 and TRBJ2-1, with 7 bases that match TRBD1. V dropped 6 bases and J dropped 3; count of bases not matched to a gene: 8. In germline, CDR1 is SQVTM, CDR2 ANQGSEA. There are 14 residues in the CDR3. CDR3 nucleotides: TGCAGCGTCGATCCGGGACAGAACTACAATGAGCAGTTCTTC. Translated: CSVDPGQNYNEQFF.

This chain links TRBV10-3 with TRBJ1-1; weak D call: TRBD1 (5 bases). Trimming left V 1 base short and J 2 bases short, with 8 bases between. In germline, CDR1 is ENHRY, CDR2 SYGVKD. The CDR3 extends over 14 amino acids. DNA of the CDR3: TGTGCCATCAGTGAGTTAGGGGTAAACACTGAAGCTTTCTTT. Amino acids: CAISELGVNTEAFF.

This chain connects TRBV15 to TRBJ1-6; D perhaps matches TRBD1 (6 bases). The CDR3 has 15 amino acids. V was pared by 6 bases and J by 6 bases, with 15 bases between. Germline V CDR1 and CDR2: LNHNV, YYDKDF (reference sequence). CDR3 protein: CATRGGGLSNSPLHF. Here the CDR3 DNA reads TGTGCCACCAGAGGGGGGGGTCTTAGTAATTCACCCCTCCACTTT.

The V gene is TRBV9, the J gene TRBJ2-6; TRBD2 matches 9 bases. This CDR3 is built from 18 residues. Germline-derived CDR1 and CDR2 are SGDLS and YYNGEE. The V segment lost 2 bases and the J segment 0 bases; nucleotides outside the gene matches: 6. Written as DNA, the CDR3 is TGTGCCAGCAGCGTCCACCTAGCGGGAAACTCTGGGGCCAACGTCCTGACTTTC. Protein: CASSVHLAGNSGANVLTF.

A single count supports this clone. The V call is TRBV5-8, the J call TRBJ2-1, with TRBD2 matching over 9 bases. CDR1 and CDR2 (germline): SGHTS, YDEGEE. The J segment lost 7 bases and the V segment lost 1 base, leaving 15 bases of the junction unmatched. The CDR3 length is 18 residues. This chain's CDR3 is CASSLRRVWSSGENEQFF. The CDR3 DNA reads TGTGCCAGCAGCTTGAGGCGAGTTTGGTCTAGCGGGGAGAATGAGCAGTTCTTC. The whole variable domain, remainder taken from reference TRBV5-8 and TRBJ2-1, is EAGVTQSPTHLIKTRGQQATLRCSPISGHTSVYWYQQALGLGLQFLLWYDEGEERNRGNFPPRFSGRQFPNYSSELNVNALELEDSALYLCASSLRRVWSSGENEQFFGPGTRLTVL.

This chain links TRBV6-5 with TRBJ2-3; 13 nucleotides match TRBD2. The V gene's germline CDR1 is MNHEY and CDR2 SVGAGI. The J segment lost 4 bases and the V segment lost 5 bases, leaving 3 bases of the junction unmatched. The CDR3 runs to 15 residues. CDR3 nucleotide sequence: TGTGCCAGCAGTCGAGGACTAGCGGGAGCAGATACGCAGTATTTT. Amino acid sequence: CASSRGLAGADTQYF.

The chain couples TRBV9 to TRBJ1-6, with TRBD1 identical over 8 bases. Germline V gene data show CDR1 as SGDLS and CDR2 as YYNGEE. The V and J ends lost 3 bases and 7 bases, in that order; junction bases with no gene match: 3. The CDR3 runs 14 residues. The CDR3 region has the DNA TGTGCCAGCAGCGGAACAGGGGGAAATTCACCCCTCCACTTT. Translating it yields CASSGTGGNSPLHF.

The chain joins TRBV9 to TRBJ2-1, with D possibly being TRBD2 (6 bases). Germline-derived CDR1 and CDR2 are SGDLS and YYNGEE. Trimming removed 4 bases from V and 6 bases from J, with 17 bases in between. The CDR3 is made up of 15 amino acids. Here the CDR3 reads CASSSTGTSINEQFF. The DNA of the CDR3 is TGTGCCAGCAGCTCCACCGGGACTTCCATCAATGAGCAGTTCTTC.